These 8 T cell receptor beta chains were sequenced from one sample in a study of T cell repertoires in cytomegalovirus infection. MiXCR, run by TCRdb on the reads, gives a single entry per CDR3 protein. The data hold about 460,000 distinct CDR3 sequences, with approximately 10% observed a single time. The material sequenced was PBMCs. The receptor set was obtained from a human donor in good health (CMV status not recorded). Some clones in this sample may be carry-over from other donors' samples.

Ten or more counts support this clonotype. The chain joins TRBV2 to TRBJ1-2; no clear D gene. The V gene lost 2 bases and the J gene lost 8 bases, with 9 bases spanning the gap. CDR3 length: 12 residues. Germline V gene sequence: CDR1 SNHLY, CDR2 FYNNEI. The CDR3 loop reads CASSETLGGYTF. The CDR3 region has the DNA TGTGCCAGCAGTGAAACTTTGGGAGGCTACACCTTC.

This clonotype was recorded many times. The chain joins TRBV27 to TRBJ2-1; the match to TRBD1 covers 11 bases. Losses at the gene ends were 4 bases for V and 7 bases for J; bases not matched to a gene: 9. The CDR3 is made up of 16 amino acids. Germline V gives CDR1 MNHEY, CDR2 SMNVEV (reference sequence). The CDR3, as DNA: TGTGCCAGCAGTTCCCCGATGGGACAGGGGGAGAATGAGCAGTTCTTC. This codes for CASSSPMGQGENEQFF.

Notes on this clonotype: Just one base apart from a much larger clone, this may be a read error. The V call is TRBV10-3, the J call TRBJ2-2, with 7 bases fitting TRBD1. The V gene's germline CDR1 is ENHRY and CDR2 SYGVKD. The CDR3 length is 16 residues. The CDR3 DNA sequence: TGTGCCATCAGTGAGGCGACAGGGATCGGCACCGGGGAGCTGCTTTTT. Translating it yields CAISEATGIGTGELLF.

At least ten counts were recorded for this clonotype. CDR3 coding DNA: TGTGCCAGTAGTATTAGAGACAGCGGGGAGCTGTTTTTT. Translated: CASSIRDSGELFF. The chain couples TRBV19 to TRBJ2-2; tentatively, D is TRBD1 (5 bases). The V gene's germline CDR1 is LNHDA and CDR2 SQIVND (reference sequence). V was shortened by 3 bases and J by 7 bases, with 9 bases between the two germline ends. This CDR3 is built from 13 residues.

This clonotype was seen a handful of times. CDR3 sequence (DNA): TGTGCCAGCAGTTACTCTGACAGCAACTATGGCTACACCTTC. Translating gives CASSYSDSNYGYTF. This chain uses TRBV6-8 with TRBJ1-2; D is perhaps TRBD1 (5 bases). From germline, CDR1 is MNHGY and CDR2 SAAAGT. V lost 0 bases, J lost 2 bases, and 7 bases lay in between. The CDR3 is 14 residues long.

This clonotype was seen ten or more times. The chain recombines TRBV6-1 with TRBJ2-1; TRBD1 matches at 8 bases. Germline-derived CDR1 and CDR2 are MNHNS and SASEGT. CDR3 length equals 15 residues. After removal of 2 bases from V and 8 bases from J, the junction contained 8 bases not matched to a gene. The DNA of the CDR3 is TGTGCCAGCAGTGAACAGGACAGGGTCGATGATGAGCAGTTCTTC. Its protein is CASSEQDRVDDEQFF.

There are a few counts of this clonotype. The chain has TRBV11-2 and TRBJ2-7, with D unresolved. Germline loops: CDR1 SGHAT, CDR2 FQNNGV. With 1 base removed from V and 3 bases from J, the gap between germline ends came to 13 bases. CDR3 length: 15 residues. Written as DNA, the CDR3 is TGTGCCAGCAGCTTAGTTGATAGGACGGACTACGAGCAGTACTTC. Translating it yields CASSLVDRTDYEQYF.

This clonotype showed up many times. CDR3 loop: CASSFRGQMDTEAFF. The CDR3 DNA reads TGTGCCAGCAGCTTCCGGGGGCAGATGGACACTGAAGCTTTCTTT. The chain is built from TRBV7-2 and TRBJ1-1; TRBD1 is a possible D gene (6 bases). Germline V gene lookup returns CDR1 SGHTA and CDR2 FQGNSA. Trimming cost V 3 bases and J 3 bases, with 14 bases left between them. The CDR3 covers 15 residues.